Below are 22 T cell receptor beta chains sequenced from a single sample in a study of T cells in Graves' hyperthyroidism and ophthalmopathy. Regions amplified from RNA transcripts were the TCR beta CDR3 regions. Using the HTBI primer set, a first-round RT-PCR was run on the TCR CDR3. TCRdb independently ran MiXCR on the multiplex PCR reads; one entry per CDR3 protein. This sample has approximately 700,000 distinct CDR3 sequences, with approximately 42% found just once. The source material was peripheral blood or thyroid tissue (not recorded which). The receptors shown here come from an adult man with Graves' disease, either hyperthyroidism or ophthalmopathy (not recorded which).

For this clonotype: At one end the junction does not follow the germline gene, possibly because of a read error. CDR3 region: CASSFGAPGTAIRQVF. Here the CDR3 DNA reads TGTGCCAGCAGTTTTGGCGCCCCCGGGACAGCAATACGACAGGTCTTT. V gene TRBV7-9 combines with J gene TRBJ1-1; 7 bases map to TRBD1. The germline gives CDR1 SEHNR, CDR2 FQNEAQ (reference sequence). The CDR3 totals 16 residues. Complete variable domain (other parts from reference TRBV7-9 and TRBJ1-1): DTGVSQNPRHKITKRGQNVTFRCDPISEHNRLYWYRQTLGQGPEFLTYFQNEAQLEKSRLLSDRFSAERPKGSFSTLEIQRTEQGDSAMYLCASSFGAPGTAIRQVFGQGTRLTVV.

J is TRBJ1-4 and V is TRBV7-9, with D hard to call. The germline V gene encodes CDR1 SEHNR and CDR2 FQNEAQ (reference sequence). The CDR3 covers 15 residues. Trimming took 5 bases from V and 8 from J, leaving 18 bases between them. CDR3 DNA sequence: TGTGCCAGCAGCCCCCGAACAGCGACGTCGGAAAAACTGTTTTTT. Translation gives CASSPRTATSEKLFF.

The chain is built from TRBV2 and TRBJ1-1; D perhaps matches TRBD1 (6 bases). The CDR3 consists of 14 residues. V lost 6 bases, J lost 1 base, and 12 bases lay in between. CDR1 and CDR2 from the germline V gene are SNHLY and FYNNEI. The CDR3 spells CASSRTVSNTEAFF. CDR3 in DNA: TGTGCCAGCAGCAGGACAGTGTCGAACACTGAAGCTTTCTTT. Based on the CDR3 plus reference TRBV2 and TRBJ1-1, the full variable domain is EPEVTQTPSHQVTQMGQEVILRCVPISNHLYFYWYRQILGQKVEFLVSFYNNEISEKSEIFDDQFSVERPDGSNFTLKIRSTKLEDSAMYFCASSRTVSNTEAFFGQGTRLTVV.

The chain uses TRBV29-1 and TRBJ1-2; TRBD1 might be the D (6 bases). Germline V gives CDR1 SQVTM, CDR2 ANQGSEA. V was clipped by 8 bases and J by 8 bases, with 21 bases between them. The CDR3 spans 13 residues. CDR3: CSRYQTGGGGYTF. CDR3 sequence (DNA): TGCAGCCGATACCAGACAGGCGGAGGGGGCTACACCTTC.

In this sample, this clonotype turned up many times. V is TRBV7-9 and J is TRBJ1-1, with D possibly matching TRBD1 (5 bases). V lost 7 bases and J lost 8, with 14 bases in between. This CDR3 spans 12 amino acids. Per germline, CDR1 SEHNR and CDR2 FQNEAQ (reference sequence). The CDR3 region has the DNA TGTGCCAGCAACCGGGACGGAGGCGAAGCTTTCTTT. This codes for CASNRDGGEAFF.

The chain recombines TRBV7-4 with TRBJ1-1; D gene uncertain. The V gene lost 6 bases and the J gene lost 4 bases, with 15 bases spanning the gap. This CDR3 has 14 amino acids. Germline V gene data show CDR1 as SGHVT and CDR2 as SQSDAQ. CDR3 coding DNA: TGTGCCAGCAGTTATGAGGGAGGAGCCACTGAAGCTTTCTTT. Its translation: CASSYEGGATEAFF.

This clonotype was counted ten times or more. This chain connects TRBV25-1 to TRBJ1-1; TRBD1 matches 8 bases. The V gene's germline CDR1 is MGHDK and CDR2 SYGVNS. Trimming cost V 3 bases and J 8 bases; bases outside gene matches: 14. The CDR3 consists of 16 residues. CDR3 in DNA: TGTGCCAGCAGTGACTTAAACTCAGGGGGCGCGGGGGAAGCTTTCTTT. Its translation is CASSDLNSGGAGEAFF. Full variable domain (missing parts from reference TRBV25-1 and TRBJ1-1): EADIYQTPRYLVIGTGKKITLECSQTMGHDKMYWYQQDPGMELHLIHYSYGVNSTEKGDLSSESTVSRIRTEHFPLTLESARPSHTSQYLCASSDLNSGGAGEAFFGQGTRLTVV.

This clonotype occurred once. The chain has TRBV7-6 and TRBJ2-5; 7 bases are a match to TRBD1. The CDR3 has 14 amino acids. Germline-derived CDR1 and CDR2 are SGHVS and FNYEAQ. Unmatched junction bases numbered 9, after V lost 6 bases and J lost 5 bases. DNA of the CDR3: TGTGCCAGCAGTACCTACAGGGGTGTGGAGACCCAGTACTTC. Its protein is CASSTYRGVETQYF.

This clonotype was observed a handful of times. The rearrangement joins TRBV12-3 or TRBV12-4 to TRBJ1-1; D remains unclear. The CDR3 is 14 amino acids. Trimming pared 5 bases from V and 10 bases from J, leaving 20 bases between. CDR3 region: CASSGISGVLGAFF. CDR3 nucleotide sequence: TGTGCCAGCAGTGGAATCTCAGGAGTCCTCGGAGCTTTCTTT.

The chain employs TRBV2 and TRBJ2-7; a weak D match, TRBD1 (5 bases). The CDR3 totals 12 residues. Germline values: CDR1 SNHLY, CDR2 FYNNEI. Trimming shortened V by 7 bases and J by 0 bases, and 7 bases separated the two germline ends. In DNA form, the CDR3 reads TGTGCCAGCACCGACAGCTCCTACGAGCAGTACTTC. Residues: CASTDSSYEQYF.

This clonotype has ten or more counts. This chain joins TRBV24-1 and TRBJ1-5; no reliable D call. Per germline, CDR1 KGHDR and CDR2 SFDVKD. The CDR3 runs 13 residues. The V end was cut by 7 bases, the J end by 3 bases, with 9 bases between. DNA of the CDR3: TGTGCCACCAGGGGAAGCGCCAATCAGCCCCAGCATTTT. It is translated as CATRGSANQPQHF.

CDR3 sequence (DNA): TGTGCCAGCAGCCCCCAGCTGGGTTCACCCCTCCACTTT. Residues: CASSPQLGSPLHF. The chain has TRBV7-8 and TRBJ1-6; D call uncertain. There are 13 residues in the CDR3. The germline CDR1 and CDR2 sequences are SGHVS and FQNEAQ. Trimming took 5 bases from V and 9 from J, leaving 11 bases between them. Variable domain in full (rest from reference TRBV7-8 and TRBJ1-6): GAGVSQSPRYKVAKRGQDVALRCDPISGHVSLFWYQQALGQGPEFLTYFQNEAQLDKSGLPSDRFFAERPEGSVSTLKIQRTQQEDSAVYLCASSPQLGSPLHFGNGTRLTVT.

The chain has TRBV7-8 and TRBJ2-5, with TRBD1 matching 8 bases. Germline V gene lookup returns CDR1 SGHVS and CDR2 FQNEAQ. Trimming cost V 5 bases and J 9 bases; bases outside gene matches: 8. The CDR3 is made up of 13 amino acids. The DNA of the CDR3 is TGTGCCAGCAGCACGACAGGGGATCAGCCCCAGTACTTC. This codes for CASSTTGDQPQYF.

The chain carries TRBV7-2 and TRBJ2-7; D might be TRBD2 (5 bases). The V end was cut by 2 bases, the J end by 3 bases, with 14 bases between. Germline CDR1 is SGHTA and CDR2 is FQGNSA. CDR3 length: 15 residues. The CDR3 DNA reads as TGTGCCAGCAGCTTAAAGCGGACCGGAGGCTACGAGCAGTACTTC. Translating gives CASSLKRTGGYEQYF. Full variable domain (outside the CDR3, taken from reference TRBV7-2 and TRBJ2-7): GAGVSQSPSNKVTEKGKDVELRCDPISGHTALYWYRQSLGQGLEFLIYFQGNSAPDKSGLPSDRFSAERTGGSVSTLTIQRTQQEDSAVYLCASSLKRTGGYEQYFGPGTRLTVT.

Remarks on this clonotype: Being one base from a much bigger clone, this may be a read error. The chain employs TRBV7-6 and TRBJ2-7; 11 positions agree with TRBD1. There are 15 residues in the CDR3. Unmatched junction bases numbered 6, after V lost 5 bases and J lost 3 bases. Germline V gene data show CDR1 as SGHVS and CDR2 as FNYEAQ. For the CDR3, the DNA is TGTGCCAGCAGCCCCCGGGACAGGGGGATCTACGAGCAGTACTTC. Protein product: CASSPRDRGIYEQYF.

This sequence joins TRBV7-9 and TRBJ2-2; D is unresolved. The germline V gene encodes CDR1 SEHNR and CDR2 FQNEAQ (reference sequence). Trimming took 7 bases from V and 6 from J, leaving 18 bases between them. The CDR3 sequence is 15 residues long. The DNA for the CDR3 is TGTGCCAGCAAGGGAAGAAGGGCCTTAGCCGGGGAGCTGTTTTTT. Translation: CASKGRRALAGELFF.

This clonotype was detected many times. J is TRBJ2-7 and V is TRBV7-9; 12 nucleotides match TRBD2. CDR3 length: 15 amino acids. Trimming removed 5 bases from V and 1 base from J; junction bases left unmatched: 3. The germline CDR1 and CDR2 sequences are SEHNR and FQNEAQ (reference sequence). CDR3 protein: CASSPGTSGSYEQYF. The CDR3 DNA reads TGTGCCAGCAGCCCAGGGACTAGCGGGTCCTACGAGCAGTACTTC.

This clonotype was counted a few times. The chain links TRBV6-6 to TRBJ1-1; D uncertain. This CDR3 comprises 13 residues. The germline CDR1 and CDR2 sequences are MNHNY and SVGAGI (reference sequence). Between the trimmed V and J ends, which lost 8 bases and 0 bases, there was a span of 10 bases. DNA of the CDR3: TGTGCCAGCGGGCACAACATGAACACTGAAGCTTTCTTT. It codes for CASGHNMNTEAFF.

This clonotype was seen ten or more times. The chain uses TRBV7-2 and TRBJ2-5, with 10 positions matching TRBD2. V shed 4 bases, J shed 4 bases, and the junction held 6 bases outside the gene matches. The CDR3 has 15 amino acids. The germline gives CDR1 SGHTA, CDR2 FQGNSA. The CDR3 sequence is CASSSGLALRETQYF. For the CDR3, the DNA is TGTGCCAGCAGCTCGGGACTAGCGTTACGAGAGACCCAGTACTTC.

V and J are TRBV20-1 and TRBJ2-7; TRBD2 agrees at 8 bases. The CDR3 consists of 14 residues. The germline V gene has CDR1 DFQATT and CDR2 SNEGSKA (reference sequence). V lost 1 base to trimming and J lost 0 bases; unmatched junction nucleotides: 2. CDR3 nucleotide sequence: TGCAGTGCTAGAGCCAGCGGGGGCTCCTACGAGCAGTACTTC. It is translated as CSARASGGSYEQYF.

V gene TRBV6-1 combines with J gene TRBJ2-7; D is perhaps TRBD1 (5 bases). Germline loops: CDR1 MNHNS, CDR2 SASEGT. V was pared by 0 bases and J by 6 bases, with 9 bases between. This CDR3 is built from 13 residues. The CDR3 loop is CASSEAKRGEQYF. The CDR3 DNA reads TGTGCCAGCAGTGAAGCGAAAAGGGGCGAGCAGTACTTC.

Ten or more counts support this clonotype. The chain couples TRBV2 to TRBJ1-4; no definite D call. The germline CDR1 and CDR2 sequences are SNHLY and FYNNEI. CDR3 size: 15 residues. V was shortened by 2 bases and J by 0 bases, with 7 bases between the two germline ends. CDR3 residues: CASSELSATNEKLFF. Here the CDR3 DNA reads TGTGCCAGCAGTGAATTGTCGGCAACTAATGAAAAACTGTTTTTT. Looking up the rest from reference TRBV2 and TRBJ1-4 gives the full variable domain: EPEVTQTPSHQVTQMGQEVILRCVPISNHLYFYWYRQILGQKVEFLVSFYNNEISEKSEIFDDQFSVERPDGSNFTLKIRSTKLEDSAMYFCASSELSATNEKLFFGSGTQLSVL.